This T cell receptor beta chain is from a study of blood T cell repertoires in COVID-19. Study-level information: The samples span acute and convalescent COVID-19 from the United States, Italy and Spain. Sources were T cells, B-cell-depleted T cells, or PBMCs; the material itself was cDNA or gDNA.

Under the authors' procedure: Cell counts per sample came from amplifying reference gene primers. Produced via immunoSEQ multiplex PCR; TCRdb's table is partial and in-frame only. D and trimming come from the DNA, and the V and J calls and clone size come from that table. The top ten hold approximately 1% of the sample, which has some 380,000 clones, 70% to 85% seen once. Germline V gene sequence: CDR1 GTSNPN, CDR2 SVGIG (reference sequence). The CDR3 is made up of 15 amino acids. Trimming stripped 5 bases from V and 4 bases from J, with 21 bases between. This sequence originates from a human donor with acute or convalescent COVID-19. The donor label of this sample is uncertain. Sequencing was carried out using peripheral blood. The gene calls are TRBV30 and TRBJ2-7, with D maybe TRBD2 (5 bases). This chain's CDR3 is CAWYDLAGSRYEQYF. The CDR3 DNA follows: TGTGCCTGGTACGATCTGGCGGGTTCCCGATACGAGCAGTACTTC.